These T cell receptor beta chains were read from a single sample in a study of T-cell reconstitution after alpha-beta-depleted transplantation in children. TCRdb ran MiXCR on the PCR reads and lists one entry per CDR3 protein. The data contain 330,000 or so distinct CDR3 sequences, roughly a tenth of them singletons. This material consisted of PBMCs, taken before TCRalphabeta/CD19-depleted stem cell transplant. The receptors come from a boy under two years old with acute myeloid leukemia, due to receive a stem cell transplant. CDR3s include the opening cysteine and the closing phenylalanine or tryptophan. A D gene is named only where the DNA matches it firmly. Some rows have no size entry. The others give once, few or many, or a class for an expanded clone.

TRBJ2-7,many,TRBV20-1,.,15,CSALQAGTSLYEQYF,TGCAGTGCTCTACAAGCCGGGACAAGCCTTTACGAGCAGTACTTC
TRBJ2-3,many,TRBV4-3,.,19,CASSQGGGGALAYTDTQYF,TGCGCCAGCAGCCAAGGGGGAGGAGGGGCACTAGCCTACACAGATACGCAGTATTTT
TRBJ1-6,few,TRBV10-3,.,15,CAISAVGGYNSPLHF,TGTGCCATCAGTGCCGTCGGCGGGTATAATTCACCCCTCCACTTT
TRBJ2-3,many,TRBV10-3,.,15,CAISDPGLSTDTQYF,TGTGCCATCAGTGACCCGGGGCTGAGCACAGATACGCAGTATTTT
TRBJ1-1,few,TRBV20-1,.,11,CSARANTEAFF,TGCAGTGCTAGAGCGAACACTGAAGCTTTCTTT
TRBJ1-5,.,TRBV6-1,.,14,CASSAGTAEQPQHF,TGTGCCAGCAGTGCCGGGACGGCGGAACAGCCCCAGCATTTT
TRBJ2-3,many,TRBV28,TRBD2,15,CASSSTSGTFDTQYF,TGTGCCAGCAGTTCGACTAGCGGGACATTCGATACGCAGTATTTT
TRBJ1-5,many,TRBV12-3/TRBV12-4,TRBD1,14,CASRYGQGNQPQHF,TGTGCCAGCAGGTACGGACAGGGGAATCAGCCCCAGCATTTT
TRBJ2-1,few,TRBV30,.,14,CASSRDASYNEQFF,TGTGCCTCGTCCCGGGACGCATCCTACAATGAGCAGTTCTTC
TRBJ1-6,many,TRBV20-1,TRBD1,16,CSASNRDSSYNSPLHF,TGCAGTGCGAGTAACAGGGACAGCTCCTATAATTCACCCCTCCACTTT
TRBJ2-7,.,TRBV15,TRBD1,13,CATSGDRGFEQYF,TGTGCCACCTCTGGGGACAGGGGGTTCGAGCAGTACTTC
TRBJ2-5,.,TRBV20-1,.,16,CSARDWLTSPQETQYF,TGCAGTGCTAGAGATTGGCTGACATCGCCCCAAGAGACCCAGTACTTC
TRBJ2-2,many,TRBV12-3/TRBV12-4,TRBD1,17,CASTRQGNERNTGELFF,TGTGCCAGCACCCGACAGGGGAATGAGAGGAACACCGGGGAGCTGTTTTTT
TRBJ2-1,many,TRBV5-1,.,17,CASSLVQGEAGSNEQFF,TGCGCCAGCAGCTTAGTACAGGGAGAGGCTGGGAGCAATGAGCAGTTCTTC
TRBJ2-7,many,TRBV20-1,.,15,CSARILSSRFYEQYF,TGCAGTGCTAGGATCTTGTCTAGCCGATTCTACGAGCAGTACTTC
TRBJ2-2,many,TRBV7-8,.,14,CASSLGVVSGELFF,TGTGCCAGCAGCTTAGGGGTAGTATCCGGGGAGCTGTTTTTT
TRBJ2-7,.,TRBV10-3,.,13,CAISEYTGYEQYF,TGTGCCATCAGTGAGTACACAGGCTACGAGCAGTACTTC
TRBJ2-7,.,TRBV2,.,16,CASSEDRGAVSYEQYF,TGTGCCAGCAGCGAGGATCGGGGGGCTGTCTCCTACGAGCAGTACTTC
TRBJ1-1,.,TRBV7-9,TRBD1,15,CASSLATGVATEAFF,TGTGCCAGCAGCTTAGCGACAGGGGTGGCCACTGAAGCTTTCTTT
TRBJ2-7,many,TRBV6-4,.,16,CASSERRAKPPYEQYF,TGTGCCAGCAGTGAAAGACGGGCCAAGCCCCCCTACGAGCAGTACTTC
TRBJ2-1,many,TRBV19,.,15,CASSMVPGLYNEQFF,TGTGCCAGTAGTATGGTGCCGGGACTTTACAATGAGCAGTTCTTC
TRBJ2-1,.,TRBV11-2,.,19,CASSLRPSKAPLTNNEQFF,TGTGCCAGCAGCCTTAGACCTTCCAAGGCCCCTCTGACTAACAATGAGCAGTTCTTC
TRBJ2-3,many,TRBV28,.,15,CASSFTLGSGDTQYF,TGTGCCAGCAGTTTTACGCTGGGGTCTGGCGATACGCAGTATTTT
TRBJ2-1,many,TRBV5-1,TRBD2,17,CASSLARLAGGLREQFF,TGCGCCAGCAGCTTAGCGAGACTAGCGGGAGGGCTGCGTGAGCAGTTCTTC
TRBJ1-1,few,TRBV5-1,.,15,CASSKWTDLNTEAFF,TGCGCCAGCAGCAAGTGGACAGATTTGAACACTGAAGCTTTCTTT
TRBJ2-7,many,TRBV20-1,.,15,CSARPTGLSLYEQYF,TGCAGTGCTAGGCCAACAGGGCTGTCCCTTTACGAGCAGTACTTC
TRBJ2-6,.,TRBV5-5,.,17,CASSLAIQAPGANVLTF,TGTGCCAGCAGCTTGGCGATCCAGGCCCCGGGGGCCAACGTCCTGACTTTC
TRBJ1-2,many,TRBV3-1,.,17,CASSQDLPGRAAYGYTF,TGTGCCAGCAGCCAAGACCTTCCGGGACGAGCTGCATATGGCTACACCTTC
TRBJ2-1,many,TRBV3-1,TRBD2,15,CASSQSGTIYNEQFF,TGTGCCAGCAGCCAAAGCGGGACCATCTACAATGAGCAGTTCTTC
TRBJ2-1,many,TRBV28,TRBD2,17,CASSLLGGLAGSHEQFF,TGTGCCAGCAGTTTACTCGGGGGACTAGCGGGATCCCATGAGCAGTTCTTC
TRBJ2-1,many,TRBV20-1,TRBD2,15,CSAGLAGGSYNEQFF,TGCAGTGCAGGACTAGCGGGCGGCTCCTACAATGAGCAGTTCTTC
TRBJ2-3,many,TRBV27,.,14,CASSLRHPTDTQYF,TGTGCCAGCAGTTTAAGGCACCCGACAGATACGCAGTATTTT
TRBJ2-1,many,TRBV9,TRBD2,18,CASSAPGTSGVSYNEQFF,TGTGCCAGCAGCGCTCCCGGGACTAGCGGGGTCTCCTACAATGAGCAGTTCTTC
TRBJ2-7,few,TRBV7-3,TRBD1,16,CASSLTPGTGLYEQYF,TGTGCCAGCAGCTTAACCCCGGGGACAGGGCTCTACGAGCAGTACTTC
TRBJ2-1,few,TRBV10-3,.,15,CAISEDRRQNNEQFF,TGTGCCATCAGTGAGGATCGGCGGCAAAACAATGAGCAGTTCTTC
TRBJ2-2,many,TRBV12-3/TRBV12-4,.,15,CASRTLTANTGELFF,TGTGCCAGCAGAACACTGACTGCGAACACCGGGGAGCTGTTTTTT
TRBJ1-1,many,TRBV3-1,.,14,CASSLARRYTEAFF,TGTGCCAGCAGCCTAGCCCGACGGTACACTGAAGCTTTCTTT
TRBJ1-2,many,TRBV28,.,11,CASSLVPGYTF,TGTGCCAGCAGTTTAGTACCCGGCTACACCTTC
TRBJ1-4,.,TRBV6-1,.,13,CASTGTRREKLFF,TGTGCCAGCACCGGGACACGGAGAGAAAAACTGTTTTTT
TRBJ2-7,many,TRBV29-1,TRBD2,13,CSVEGGGRYEQYF,TGCAGCGTTGAAGGGGGAGGGCGATACGAGCAGTACTTC
TRBJ2-2,.,TRBV20-1,TRBD2,15,CSATRTSANTGELFF,TGCAGTGCTACCCGGACTAGCGCGAACACCGGGGAGCTGTTTTTT
TRBJ2-7,many,TRBV29-1,.,13,CSVGGTILDRQYF,TGCAGCGTTGGTGGGACAATCTTGGATCGGCAGTACTTC
TRBJ2-7,.,TRBV7-8,.,15,CASSLDGARSYEQYF,TGTGCCAGCAGCTTAGATGGCGCCAGATCCTACGAGCAGTACTTC
TRBJ2-1,many,TRBV7-6,TRBD1,15,CASSFTQGAYNEQFF,TGTGCCAGCAGCTTTACCCAGGGGGCATACAATGAGCAGTTCTTC
TRBJ1-2,many,TRBV29-1,.,18,CSVEDRPDRGRAAKGYTF,TGCAGCGTTGAAGATCGACCAGACCGGGGGAGGGCTGCTAAAGGCTACACCTTC
TRBJ2-2,many,TRBV12-3/TRBV12-4,.,15,CASTLERMVAGELFF,TGTGCCAGTACTCTTGAAAGGATGGTAGCCGGGGAGCTGTTTTTT
TRBJ1-4,many,TRBV29-1,.,11,CSVEAGEKLFF,TGCAGCGTCGAAGCTGGTGAAAAACTGTTTTTT
TRBJ1-1,many,TRBV6-2/TRBV6-3,.,14,CASSSLAGDTEAFF,TGTGCCAGCAGTTCCTTGGCAGGGGACACTGAAGCTTTCTTT
TRBJ2-1,many,TRBV12-3/TRBV12-4,.,13,CASSFSTINEQFF,TGTGCCAGCAGTTTCTCCACCATTAATGAGCAGTTCTTC
TRBJ2-7,many,TRBV28,TRBD1,15,CASTQQGQGAHEQYF,TGTGCCAGCACGCAACAGGGACAGGGGGCCCACGAGCAGTACTTC